This T cell receptor (beta chain) was sequenced in a study of blood T cell repertoires in COVID-19. As for the study in general: The United States, Italy and Spain were the sources of the acute and convalescent COVID-19 samples. Sources were T cells, B-cell-depleted T cells, or PBMCs; the material itself was cDNA or gDNA.

Per the study methods: Nucleated cell counts were estimated from reference gene primer amplification. TCRdb's copy holds only in-frame clones and misses some; the assay was immunoSEQ multiplex PCR. V, J and clone size reflect that table, while D and trimming were determined from the DNA. The sample has 200,000 to 250,000 clones, approximately 85% seen once. Trimming left V 4 bases short and J 1 base short, with 9 bases between. Germline CDR1 and CDR2: MGHRA and YSYEKL. CDR3 length: 14 amino acids. Turning to this clone: The same CDR3 can be traced to other DNA sequences in this sample.

The TCR was taken from a woman in her 70s with acute or convalescent COVID-19. The sample comprised peripheral blood. V usage is TRBV4-1 and J usage is TRBJ2-3; D may be TRBD2 (6 bases). This chain's CDR3 is CASSPGGGTDTQYF. The CDR3 region has the DNA TGCGCCAGCAGCCCCGGAGGGGGCACAGATACGCAGTATTTT.